This is a list of T cell receptor beta chains from one sample in a study of T cell changes during pregnancy in multiple sclerosis. Repertoires were generated with immunoSEQ multiplex PCR, while TCRdb's copy carries only in-frame clones and drops some. The table lists 55,000 or so clones, more than 80% of them singletons, with approximately 0.58% in the top ten. The source material was CD4+ T cells from peripheral blood mononuclear cells, sampled in the first trimester of pregnancy. The origin of the receptors is a female donor with multiple sclerosis, enrolled in a pregnancy study. Each CDR3 is given with its conserved first and last residue. Each record gives: clone size, J gene, D gene, V gene, CDR3 DNA, CDR3 protein. D genes are given only for firm matches. Part of the rows lack a size; the others show once, few, many or a class for expanded clones.

clone size: NA
J gene: TRBJ1-2
D gene: NA
V gene: TRBV5-4
CDR3 DNA: TGTGCCAGCAGCCAGCTTCCCCCCCAGGAATTCTATGGCTACACCTTC
CDR3 protein: CASSQLPPQEFYGYTF

clone size: NA
J gene: TRBJ1-5
D gene: NA
V gene: TRBV19
CDR3 DNA: TGTGCCAGTAGTATCAGGACAGTCAGCAATCAGCCCCAGCATTTT
CDR3 protein: CASSIRTVSNQPQHF

clone size: NA
J gene: TRBJ2-7
D gene: NA
V gene: TRBV5-1
CDR3 DNA: TGCGCCAGCCGACCGAGGACAGTTAAAGGCGAGCAGTACTTC
CDR3 protein: CASRPRTVKGEQYF

clone size: NA
J gene: TRBJ2-3
D gene: NA
V gene: TRBV9
CDR3 DNA: TGTGCCAGCAGCGTCCGAGGAGGGGGCACAGATACGCAGTATTTT
CDR3 protein: CASSVRGGGTDTQYF

clone size: NA
J gene: TRBJ2-3
D gene: NA
V gene: TRBV25-1
CDR3 DNA: TGTGCCAGCAGTGACGAGGGATCCGCAGATACGCAGTATTTT
CDR3 protein: CASSDEGSADTQYF

clone size: NA
J gene: TRBJ1-1
D gene: NA
V gene: TRBV6-5
CDR3 DNA: TGTGCCAGCAGTCAAGGGGGTCCTGAAGCTTTCTTT
CDR3 protein: CASSQGGPEAFF

clone size: NA
J gene: TRBJ1-6
D gene: NA
V gene: TRBV5-1
CDR3 DNA: TGCGCCAGCAGCTTGGACGGCTCCTATAATTCACCCCTCCACTTT
CDR3 protein: CASSLDGSYNSPLHF

clone size: NA
J gene: TRBJ1-1
D gene: TRBD1
V gene: TRBV28
CDR3 DNA: TGTGCCAGCAGTTCCTGGCAGGGGGTGAACACTGAAGTTTTCTTT
CDR3 protein: CASSSWQGVNTEVFF

clone size: NA
J gene: TRBJ1-2
D gene: NA
V gene: TRBV30
CDR3 DNA: TGTGCCTGCGAGCTCTCCAGGGACTATGGCTACACCTTC
CDR3 protein: CACELSRDYGYTF

clone size: NA
J gene: TRBJ2-5
D gene: TRBD2
V gene: TRBV4-3
CDR3 DNA: TGCGCCAGCAGCCAAGAGAGCGGGGGGCGGGCAGAGACCCAGTACTTC
CDR3 protein: CASSQESGGRAETQYF

clone size: NA
J gene: TRBJ1-2
D gene: NA
V gene: TRBV4-3
CDR3 DNA: TGCGCCAGCAGCCAAGAGGTTAGAGGTGCATCGGGCTACACCTTC
CDR3 protein: CASSQEVRGASGYTF

clone size: NA
J gene: TRBJ2-2
D gene: NA
V gene: TRBV5-1
CDR3 DNA: TGCGCCAGCAGTCAGGAGGGGAGCGCGAACACCGGGGAGCTGTTTTTT
CDR3 protein: CASSQEGSANTGELFF

clone size: NA
J gene: TRBJ1-1
D gene: NA
V gene: TRBV29-1
CDR3 DNA: TGCAGCGTTGGGACGACAGGTATGAACACTGAAGCTTTCTTT
CDR3 protein: CSVGTTGMNTEAFF

clone size: NA
J gene: TRBJ1-1
D gene: NA
V gene: TRBV4-1
CDR3 DNA: TGCGCCAGCAGCTCCTGGACTGCAGACACTGAAGCTTTCTTT
CDR3 protein: CASSSWTADTEAFF

clone size: once
J gene: TRBJ2-3
D gene: TRBD2
V gene: TRBV5-8
CDR3 DNA: TGTGCCAGCACCAGAGGGGAGGGACTTCCCCCAGATACGCAGTATTTT
CDR3 protein: CASTRGEGLPPDTQYF

clone size: NA
J gene: TRBJ2-6
D gene: NA
V gene: TRBV7-2
CDR3 DNA: TGTGCCAGCAGCAGGGGACAAGGAACTGGGGCCAACGTCCTGACTTTC
CDR3 protein: CASSRGQGTGANVLTF

clone size: NA
J gene: TRBJ1-2
D gene: NA
V gene: TRBV7-2
CDR3 DNA: TGTGCCAGCAGCTTTACTTCAGGACAGCGATATGGCTACACCTTC
CDR3 protein: CASSFTSGQRYGYTF

clone size: NA
J gene: TRBJ1-2
D gene: NA
V gene: TRBV7-2
CDR3 DNA: TGTGCCAGCAGCCATGTGGCAGTCTATGGCTACACCTTC
CDR3 protein: CASSHVAVYGYTF

clone size: NA
J gene: TRBJ2-1
D gene: NA
V gene: TRBV27
CDR3 DNA: TGTGCCAGCAGGCGGAGGGAGAGCTCCTACAATGAGCAGTTCTTC
CDR3 protein: CASRRRESSYNEQFF

clone size: NA
J gene: TRBJ2-1
D gene: TRBD2
V gene: TRBV27
CDR3 DNA: TGTGCCAGCAGTTTATCCAAAACGGGGGGGCTGCCTTACAATGAGCAGTTCTTC
CDR3 protein: CASSLSKTGGLPYNEQFF

clone size: NA
J gene: TRBJ1-1
D gene: TRBD1
V gene: TRBV6-1
CDR3 DNA: TGTGCCAGCAGTAAAATGTCAGGGGGCACTGAAGCTTTCTTT
CDR3 protein: CASSKMSGGTEAFF

clone size: once
J gene: TRBJ2-3
D gene: NA
V gene: TRBV5-6
CDR3 DNA: TGTGCCAGCAGCTTGGCGGGGAGGATTGCAGATACGCAGTATTTT
CDR3 protein: CASSLAGRIADTQYF

clone size: NA
J gene: TRBJ2-2
D gene: TRBD1
V gene: TRBV5-6
CDR3 DNA: TGTGCCAGCACCTTCGACAGGGCCGGGGAGCTGTTTTTT
CDR3 protein: CASTFDRAGELFF

clone size: NA
J gene: TRBJ2-6
D gene: NA
V gene: TRBV27
CDR3 DNA: TGTGCCAGCAGTTTAGGGGTGGGCAGGGGTAGCTCTGGGGCCAACGTCCTGACTTTC
CDR3 protein: CASSLGVGRGSSGANVLTF

clone size: NA
J gene: TRBJ2-1
D gene: TRBD2
V gene: TRBV23-1
CDR3 DNA: TGCGCCAGCAGTCAGGATACTAGCGGAAAGTCCTACAATGAGCAGTTCTTC
CDR3 protein: CASSQDTSGKSYNEQFF

clone size: NA
J gene: TRBJ1-4
D gene: NA
V gene: TRBV11-2
CDR3 DNA: TGTGCCAGCAGCTCCAGACAAACAACTAATGAAAAACTGTTTTTT
CDR3 protein: CASSSRQTTNEKLFF

clone size: NA
J gene: TRBJ2-7
D gene: NA
V gene: TRBV10-2
CDR3 DNA: TGCGCCAGCGGACGGCAGGGAGGCTACGAGCAGTACTTC
CDR3 protein: CASGRQGGYEQYF

clone size: NA
J gene: TRBJ1-6
D gene: NA
V gene: TRBV27
CDR3 DNA: TGTGCCAGCAGTTCAGGGTATTCACCCCTCCACTTT
CDR3 protein: CASSSGYSPLHF

clone size: NA
J gene: TRBJ2-1
D gene: NA
V gene: TRBV30
CDR3 DNA: TGTGCCTGGAGTCGGGGTAATGAGCAGTTCTTC
CDR3 protein: CAWSRGNEQFF

clone size: NA
J gene: TRBJ2-7
D gene: TRBD1
V gene: TRBV30
CDR3 DNA: TGTGCCTGGACCTTCCGGGGGACAGGATCCTACGAGCAGTACTTC
CDR3 protein: CAWTFRGTGSYEQYF

clone size: NA
J gene: TRBJ1-2
D gene: NA
V gene: TRBV14
CDR3 DNA: TGTGCCAGCAGCCAAAGTTGGGGAGGCTATGGCTACACCTTC
CDR3 protein: CASSQSWGGYGYTF

clone size: once
J gene: TRBJ1-2
D gene: NA
V gene: TRBV9
CDR3 DNA: TGTGCCAGCAGCGTAGATACGGGAAGCTATGGCTACACCTTC
CDR3 protein: CASSVDTGSYGYTF

clone size: NA
J gene: TRBJ2-2
D gene: NA
V gene: TRBV11-1
CDR3 DNA: TGTGCCAGCAGCTCCTTTACCGGGGAGCTGTTTTTT
CDR3 protein: CASSSFTGELFF

clone size: NA
J gene: TRBJ1-1
D gene: NA
V gene: TRBV5-1
CDR3 DNA: TGCGCCAGCAGCTTTGCAGGGCATGGGACTATGAACACTGAAGCTTTCTTT
CDR3 protein: CASSFAGHGTMNTEAFF

clone size: NA
J gene: TRBJ1-3
D gene: TRBD1
V gene: TRBV7-9
CDR3 DNA: TGTGCCAGCAGCCAACAGGGGTCTGGAAACACCATATATTTT
CDR3 protein: CASSQQGSGNTIYF

clone size: NA
J gene: TRBJ2-3
D gene: TRBD1
V gene: TRBV19
CDR3 DNA: TGTGCCAGTAGTCTGGGGACAGGGGGCACAGATACGCAGTATTTT
CDR3 protein: CASSLGTGGTDTQYF

clone size: NA
J gene: TRBJ2-2
D gene: NA
V gene: TRBV15
CDR3 DNA: TGTGCCACCAGCAGAGGGCTCGGCAGGAGTGGAGACTATAACACCGGGGAGCTGTTTTTT
CDR3 protein: CATSRGLGRSGDYNTGELFF